This TCR beta chain is from a study of spatial heterogeneity in lung cancer. General study points: Blood carried ubiquitous expanded tumor TCRs more at resection than follow-up.

TCRdb called the 5' RACE reads again in MiXCR, with one record for every CDR3 protein. The sample includes 20,000 to 25,000 distinct CDR3 sequences, less than 6% of them seen just once. This CDR3 is 15 amino acids long. From germline, CDR1 is MNHEY and CDR2 SMNVEV (reference sequence). Trimming cost V 6 bases and J 1 base, with 12 bases left between them. This clonotype was seen at least ten times. Its cognate antigen is unknown. Noted time point: sample taken at primary tumor resection. There were roughly 78 donors, all of them untreated patients with early-stage non-small cell lung cancer. Whole RNA obtained from tumor, nontumor lung or frozen PBMC underwent sequencing without sorting.

The sample in question was PBMCs, obtained at surgery. The chain recombines TRBV27 with TRBJ2-2, with D perhaps assigned TRBD1 or TRBD2 (6 bases each). The source is a male donor with early-stage non-small cell lung cancer. The CDR3, as DNA: TGTGCCAGCAGATACGGGGGCCTGAACACCGGGGAGCTGTTTTTT. As protein: CASRYGGLNTGELFF.